This record covers a single TCR beta chain. Germline loops: CDR1 SGHRS, CDR2 YFSETQ. The length of the CDR3 is 15 residues. The V and J ends lost 1 base and 1 base respectively, with 11 bases between them. Some clones are missing from TCRdb's copy, which holds only in-frame ones; the method was immunoSEQ multiplex PCR. The table records 45,000 to 60,000 clones, less than 75% of them present only once. This specimen comes from a study of T cell clones after liver transplantation. This TCR came from a human patient who received a liver transplant. The T cells may come from the graft donor. This specimen consisted of CD4+ T cells from blood, obtained at the 22-month timepoint. V and J are TRBV5-1 and TRBJ1-1; weak D call: TRBD1 (5 bases). The CDR3 sequence: CASSLSAGTNTEAFF. CDR3 in DNA: TGCGCCAGCAGCTTGTCCGCAGGGACGAACACTGAAGCTTTCTTT.